The source of this TCR beta chain is a study of CD8+ T cells in alopecia areata. As the sequencing template, cDNA was produced by extracting RNA and reverse transcribing it. TCRdb's copy holds only in-frame clones and misses some; the assay was immunoSEQ multiplex PCR. The sample carries 150,000 to 200,000 clones, under 80% recorded once. Treatment defined: oral pan-JAK inhibitor, 5-10 mg twice daily. The length of the CDR3 is 14 residues. The ends were cut back, 5 bases at V and 2 bases at J, with 9 bases in the middle. Looked up from germline, CDR1 is SEHNR and CDR2 is FQNEAQ (reference sequence). This chain joins TRBV7-9 and TRBJ1-4, with D possibly being TRBD1 (5 bases). The sequences come from CD4+ T cells sorted from blood, collected at roughly week 49, from a patient treated with tofacitinib. The source is a human donor with alopecia areata. The CDR3, as DNA: TGTGCCAGCAGCCCAGGGATGACTAATGAAAAACTGTTTTTT. Its translation: CASSPGMTNEKLFF.